This T cell receptor beta chain was documented in a study of cytomegalovirus exposure and HLA in healthy donors. The CDR3 length is 16 residues. The V segment lost 0 bases and the J segment 6 bases; nucleotides outside the gene matches: 10. Germline V gives CDR1 SGHRS, CDR2 YFSETQ. The study ran its PCR with 60 Vbeta and 13 Jbeta primers. Clones were read by immunoSEQ multiplex PCR, and TCRdb kept only the in-frame ones, dropping some. The sample lists approximately 190,000 clones, approximately 84% occurring once. This receptor was obtained from a boy under 18 in good health and CMV-seronegative. Material: PBMCs. The chain couples TRBV5-1 to TRBJ2-7, with TRBD2 matching 9 bases. As DNA, the CDR3 is TGCGCCAGCAGCTTGGACGGACTGCGGGAGGGCCTCGAGCAGTACTTC. This encodes CASSLDGLREGLEQYF.